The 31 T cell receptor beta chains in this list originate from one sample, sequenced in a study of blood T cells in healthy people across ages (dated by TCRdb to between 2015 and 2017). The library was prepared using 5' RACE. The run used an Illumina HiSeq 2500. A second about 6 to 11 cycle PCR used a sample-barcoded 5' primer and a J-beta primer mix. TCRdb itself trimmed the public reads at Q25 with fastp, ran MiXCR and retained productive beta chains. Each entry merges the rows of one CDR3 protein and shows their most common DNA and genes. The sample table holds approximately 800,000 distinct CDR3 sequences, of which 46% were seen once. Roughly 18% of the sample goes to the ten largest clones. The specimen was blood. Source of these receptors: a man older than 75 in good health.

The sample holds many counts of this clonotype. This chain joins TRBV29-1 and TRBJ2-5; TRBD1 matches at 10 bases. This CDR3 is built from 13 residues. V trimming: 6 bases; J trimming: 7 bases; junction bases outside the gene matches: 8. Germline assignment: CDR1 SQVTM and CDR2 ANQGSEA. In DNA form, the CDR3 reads TGCAGCGTGGTGGGACAGGGGATGGGGACCCAGTACTTC. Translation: CSVVGQGMGTQYF.

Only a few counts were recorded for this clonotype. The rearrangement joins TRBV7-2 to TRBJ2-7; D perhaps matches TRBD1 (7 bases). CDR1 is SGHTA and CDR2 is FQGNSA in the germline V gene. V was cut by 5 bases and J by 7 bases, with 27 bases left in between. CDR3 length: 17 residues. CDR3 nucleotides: TGTGCCAGCAGCCTCCAGGGGGGTAGCGGCCCCTCAGGGGAGCAGTACTTC. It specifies CASSLQGGSGPSGEQYF.

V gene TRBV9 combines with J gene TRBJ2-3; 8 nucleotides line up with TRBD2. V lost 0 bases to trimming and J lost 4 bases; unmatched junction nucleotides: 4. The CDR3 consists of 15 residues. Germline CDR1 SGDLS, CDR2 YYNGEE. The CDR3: CASSVEREWADTQYF. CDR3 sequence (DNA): TGTGCCAGCAGCGTAGAGCGGGAGTGGGCAGATACGCAGTATTTT.

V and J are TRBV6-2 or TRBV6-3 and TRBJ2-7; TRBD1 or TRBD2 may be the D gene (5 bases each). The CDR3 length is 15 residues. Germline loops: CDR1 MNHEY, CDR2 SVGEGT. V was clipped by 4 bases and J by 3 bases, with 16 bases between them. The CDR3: CASSSSPGTHYEQYF. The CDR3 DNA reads TGTGCCAGCAGTTCATCCCCTGGGACCCACTACGAGCAGTACTTC.

CDR3 bases: TGTGCCATCGGGTTATCTAGCGGCATAGATACGCAGTATTTT. Translation gives CAIGLSSGIDTQYF. The genes are TRBV10-3 and TRBJ2-3, with TRBD2 matching over 7 bases. Trimming took 8 bases from V and 5 from J; bases not matched to a gene: 10. The CDR3 runs to 14 residues. Germline V gene sequence: CDR1 ENHRY, CDR2 SYGVKD.

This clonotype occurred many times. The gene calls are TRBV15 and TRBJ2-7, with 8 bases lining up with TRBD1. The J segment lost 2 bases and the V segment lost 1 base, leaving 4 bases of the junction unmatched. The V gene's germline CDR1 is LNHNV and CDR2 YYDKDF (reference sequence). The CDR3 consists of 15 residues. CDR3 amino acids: CATSRGDRTTYEQYF. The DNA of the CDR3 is TGTGCCACCAGCAGAGGGGACAGGACAACCTACGAGCAGTACTTC.

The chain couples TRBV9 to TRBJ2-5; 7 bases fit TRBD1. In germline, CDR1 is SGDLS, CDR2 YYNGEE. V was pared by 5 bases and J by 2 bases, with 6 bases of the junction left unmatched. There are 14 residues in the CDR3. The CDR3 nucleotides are TGTGCCAGCAGTCCTGGGGACAGTCAAGAGACCCAGTACTTC. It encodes CASSPGDSQETQYF.

The CDR3 nucleotides are TGCAGCTTGGGGGGGCGGGCCACAGATACGCAGTATTTT. It is translated as CSLGGRATDTQYF. The chain is built from TRBV29-1 and TRBJ2-3; D perhaps matches TRBD2 (7 bases). Deletions cut 8 bases from V and 2 bases from J, with 14 bases between. Looked up from germline, CDR1 is SQVTM and CDR2 is ANQGSEA. The CDR3 runs to 13 residues.

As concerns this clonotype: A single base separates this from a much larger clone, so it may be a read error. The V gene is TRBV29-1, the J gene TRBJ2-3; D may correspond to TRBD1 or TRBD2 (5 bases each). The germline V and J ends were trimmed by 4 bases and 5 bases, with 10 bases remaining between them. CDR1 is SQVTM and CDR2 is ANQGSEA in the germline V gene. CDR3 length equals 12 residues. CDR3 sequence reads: CSVARDVDTQYF. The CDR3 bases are TGCAGCGTTGCCCGGGACGTAGATACGCAGTATTTT.

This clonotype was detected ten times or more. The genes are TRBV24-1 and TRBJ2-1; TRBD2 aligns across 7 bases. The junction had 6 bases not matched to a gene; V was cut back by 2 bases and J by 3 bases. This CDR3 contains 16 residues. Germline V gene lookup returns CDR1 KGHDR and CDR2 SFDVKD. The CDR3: CATSDWTGGDYNEQFF. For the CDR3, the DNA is TGTGCCACCAGTGATTGGACGGGGGGAGACTACAATGAGCAGTTCTTC.

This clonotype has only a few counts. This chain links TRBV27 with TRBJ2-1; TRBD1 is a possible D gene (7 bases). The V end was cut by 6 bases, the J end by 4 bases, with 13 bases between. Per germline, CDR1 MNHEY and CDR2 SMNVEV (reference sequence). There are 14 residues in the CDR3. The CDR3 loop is CASSTQGGYNEQFF. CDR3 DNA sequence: TGTGCCAGCAGCACCCAGGGGGGATACAATGAGCAGTTCTTC.

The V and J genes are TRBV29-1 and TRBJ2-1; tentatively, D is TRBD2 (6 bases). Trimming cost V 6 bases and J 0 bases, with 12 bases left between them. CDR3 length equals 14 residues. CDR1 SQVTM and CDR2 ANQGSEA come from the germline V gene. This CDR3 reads CSVKPGGSYNEQFF. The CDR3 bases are TGCAGCGTAAAGCCCGGGGGCTCCTACAATGAGCAGTTCTTC.

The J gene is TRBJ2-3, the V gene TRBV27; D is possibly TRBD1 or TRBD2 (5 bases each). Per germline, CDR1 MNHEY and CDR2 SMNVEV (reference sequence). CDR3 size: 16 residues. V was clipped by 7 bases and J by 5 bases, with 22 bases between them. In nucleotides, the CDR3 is TGTGCCAGCACCTCTTCGCTAAGGGGAGTCATAGATACGCAGTATTTT. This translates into CASTSSLRGVIDTQYF.

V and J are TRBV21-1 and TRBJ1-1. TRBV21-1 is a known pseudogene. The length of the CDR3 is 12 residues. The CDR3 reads CASSKVPAEAFF. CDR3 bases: TGTGCCAGCAGCAAAGTACCAGCAGAAGCTTTCTTT.

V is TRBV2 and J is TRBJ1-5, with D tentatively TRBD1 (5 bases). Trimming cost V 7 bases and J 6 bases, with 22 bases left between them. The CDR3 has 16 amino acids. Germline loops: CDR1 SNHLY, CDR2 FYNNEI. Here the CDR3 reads CASTSPSGKTGQPQHF. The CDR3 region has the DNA TGTGCCAGCACCTCACCTTCAGGGAAAACGGGTCAGCCCCAGCATTTT.

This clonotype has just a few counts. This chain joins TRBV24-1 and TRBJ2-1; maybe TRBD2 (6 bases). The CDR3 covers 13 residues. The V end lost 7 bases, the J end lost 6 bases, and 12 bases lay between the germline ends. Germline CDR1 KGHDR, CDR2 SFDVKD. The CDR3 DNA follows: TGTGCCACCAGGCAAGGAGCGGGCAATGAGCAGTTCTTC. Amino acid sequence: CATRQGAGNEQFF.

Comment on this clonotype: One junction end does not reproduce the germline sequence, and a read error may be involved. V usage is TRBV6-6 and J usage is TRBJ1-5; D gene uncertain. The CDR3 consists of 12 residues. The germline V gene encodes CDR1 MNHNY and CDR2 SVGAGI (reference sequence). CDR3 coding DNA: TGTGCCAACAGTTATTCCAATCAGCCCCAGCATTTT. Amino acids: CANSYSNQPQHF.

CDR3 protein: CAWSGRKEQFF. The CDR3 DNA reads TGTGCCTGGAGCGGGAGGAAGGAGCAGTTCTTC. V is TRBV30 and J is TRBJ2-1; 7 bases agree with TRBD2. Germline V lookup: CDR1 GTSNPN, CDR2 SVGIG (reference sequence). The CDR3 contains 11 residues. The junction had 3 bases not matched to a gene; V was cut back by 3 bases and J by 10 bases.

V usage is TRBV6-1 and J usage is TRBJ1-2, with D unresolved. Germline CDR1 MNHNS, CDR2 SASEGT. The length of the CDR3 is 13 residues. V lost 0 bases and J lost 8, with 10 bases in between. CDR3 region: CASSEAGQSGYTF. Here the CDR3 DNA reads TGTGCCAGCAGTGAAGCGGGCCAGTCGGGCTACACCTTC.

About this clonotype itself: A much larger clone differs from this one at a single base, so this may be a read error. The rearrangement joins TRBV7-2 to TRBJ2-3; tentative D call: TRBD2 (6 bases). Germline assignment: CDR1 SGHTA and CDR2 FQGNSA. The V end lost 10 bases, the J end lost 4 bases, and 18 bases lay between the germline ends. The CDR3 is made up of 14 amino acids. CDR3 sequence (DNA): TGTGCCAACAGTCCGGGCTGGGAGGCAGATACGCAGTATTTT. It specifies CANSPGWEADTQYF.

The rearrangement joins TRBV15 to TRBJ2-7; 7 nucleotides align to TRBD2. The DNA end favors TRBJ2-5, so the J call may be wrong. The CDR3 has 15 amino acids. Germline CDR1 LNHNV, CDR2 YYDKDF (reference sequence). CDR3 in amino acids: CATSRDFRGRGTQYF. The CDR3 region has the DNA TGTGCCACCAGCAGAGATTTCCGTGGGAGGGGGACCCAGTACTTC.

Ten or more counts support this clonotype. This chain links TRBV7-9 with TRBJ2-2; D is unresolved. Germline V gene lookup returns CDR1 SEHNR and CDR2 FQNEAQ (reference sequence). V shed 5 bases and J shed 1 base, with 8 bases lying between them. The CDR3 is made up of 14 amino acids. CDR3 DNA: TGTGCCAGCAGCCGTGTGGGGAACACCGGGGAGCTGTTTTTT. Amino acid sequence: CASSRVGNTGELFF.

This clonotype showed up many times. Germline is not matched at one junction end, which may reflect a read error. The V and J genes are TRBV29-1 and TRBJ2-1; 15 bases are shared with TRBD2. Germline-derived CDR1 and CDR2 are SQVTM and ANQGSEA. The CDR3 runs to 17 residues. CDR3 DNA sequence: TGCAGCGTCGAAGGACTAGCGGGAGGGCCTGTTATGGATGAGCAGTTCTTC. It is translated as CSVEGLAGGPVMDEQFF.

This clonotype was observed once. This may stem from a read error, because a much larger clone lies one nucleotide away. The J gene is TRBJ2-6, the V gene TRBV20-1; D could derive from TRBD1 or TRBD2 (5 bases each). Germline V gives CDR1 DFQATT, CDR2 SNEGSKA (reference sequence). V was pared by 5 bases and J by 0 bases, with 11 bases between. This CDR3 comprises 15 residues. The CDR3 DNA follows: TGCAGTGCTGAGGGACGGGTCTCTGGGGCCAACGTCCTGACTTTC. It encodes CSAEGRVSGANVLTF.

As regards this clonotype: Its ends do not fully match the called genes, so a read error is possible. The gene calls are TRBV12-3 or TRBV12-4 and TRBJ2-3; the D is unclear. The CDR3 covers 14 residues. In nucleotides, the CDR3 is TGTGCCAGCAGTTTGGCGGTGAGAGCAGATGCGCAGTATTTT. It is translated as CASSLAVRADAQYF.

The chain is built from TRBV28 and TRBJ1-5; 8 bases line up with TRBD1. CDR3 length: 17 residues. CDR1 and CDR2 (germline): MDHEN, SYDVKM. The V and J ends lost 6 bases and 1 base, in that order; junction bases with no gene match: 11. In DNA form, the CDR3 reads TGTGCCAGCAGCTCAACCTCACAGGGGGTGAGCAATCAGCCCCAGCATTTT. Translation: CASSSTSQGVSNQPQHF.

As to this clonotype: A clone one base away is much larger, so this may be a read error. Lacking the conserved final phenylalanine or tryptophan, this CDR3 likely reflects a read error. Here the CDR3 reads CSVEGQTSGLYNEQFL. In nucleotides, the CDR3 is TGCAGCGTTGAGGGCCAGACTAGCGGACTTTACAATGAGCAGTTCTTA. The genes are TRBV29-1 and TRBJ2-1; TRBD2 aligns across 9 bases. Germline assignment: CDR1 SQVTM and CDR2 ANQGSEA. The V segment lost 3 bases and the J segment 4 bases; nucleotides outside the gene matches: 10. The CDR3 length is 16 residues.

The CDR3 loop is CATQGATETQYF. The CDR3 DNA is TGTGCCACCCAGGGGGCCACAGAGACCCAGTACTTC. This chain uses TRBV10-3 with TRBJ2-5, with TRBD1 identical over 8 bases. This CDR3 comprises 12 residues. Per the germline V gene, CDR1 is ENHRY and CDR2 is SYGVKD. Trimming cost V 10 bases and J 4 bases; bases outside gene matches: 5.

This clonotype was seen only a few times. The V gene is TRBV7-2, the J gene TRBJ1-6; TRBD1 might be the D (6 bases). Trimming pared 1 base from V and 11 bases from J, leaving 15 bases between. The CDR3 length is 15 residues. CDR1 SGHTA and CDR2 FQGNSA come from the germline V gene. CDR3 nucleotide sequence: TGTGCCAGCAGCTTAGGGGGAACACAGGGAGCACCCCTCCACTTT. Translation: CASSLGGTQGAPLHF.

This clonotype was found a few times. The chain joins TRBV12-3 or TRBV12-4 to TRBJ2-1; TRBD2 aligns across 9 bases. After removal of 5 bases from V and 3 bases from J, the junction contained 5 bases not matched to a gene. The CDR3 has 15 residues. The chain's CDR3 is CASSPREGLYNEQFF. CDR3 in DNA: TGTGCCAGCAGTCCGCGGGAGGGCCTCTACAATGAGCAGTTCTTC.

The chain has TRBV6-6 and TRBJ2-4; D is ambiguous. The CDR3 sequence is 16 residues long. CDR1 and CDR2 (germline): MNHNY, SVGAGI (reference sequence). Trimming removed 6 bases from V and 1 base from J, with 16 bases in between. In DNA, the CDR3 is TGTGCCAGCAGCCTCCTAGGCCCCCGGGCCAAAAACATTCAGTACTTC. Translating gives CASSLLGPRAKNIQYF.